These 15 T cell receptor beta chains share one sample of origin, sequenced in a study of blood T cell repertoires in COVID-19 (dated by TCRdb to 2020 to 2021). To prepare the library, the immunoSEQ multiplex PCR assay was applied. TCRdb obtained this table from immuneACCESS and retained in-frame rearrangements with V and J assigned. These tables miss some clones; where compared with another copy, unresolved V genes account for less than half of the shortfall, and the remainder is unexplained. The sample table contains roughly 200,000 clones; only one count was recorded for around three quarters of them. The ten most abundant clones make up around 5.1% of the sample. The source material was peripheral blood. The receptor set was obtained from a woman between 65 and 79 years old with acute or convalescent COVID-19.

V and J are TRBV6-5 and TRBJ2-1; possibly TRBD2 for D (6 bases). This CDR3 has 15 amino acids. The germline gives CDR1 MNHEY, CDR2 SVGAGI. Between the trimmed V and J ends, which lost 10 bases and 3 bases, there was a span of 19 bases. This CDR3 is CANSRDGRDYNEQFF. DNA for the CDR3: TGTGCCAACTCGCGCGACGGGAGAGACTACAATGAGCAGTTCTTC.

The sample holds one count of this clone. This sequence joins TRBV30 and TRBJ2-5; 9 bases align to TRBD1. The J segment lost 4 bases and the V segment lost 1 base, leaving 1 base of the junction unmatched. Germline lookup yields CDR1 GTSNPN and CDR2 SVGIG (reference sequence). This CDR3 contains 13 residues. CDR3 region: CAWSGTGAETQYF. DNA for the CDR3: TGTGCCTGGAGTGGGACAGGGGCAGAGACCCAGTACTTC. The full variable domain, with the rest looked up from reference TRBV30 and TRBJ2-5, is SQTIHQWPATLVQPVGSPLSLECTVEGTSNPNLYWYRQAAGRGLQLLFYSVGIGQISSEVPQNLSASRPQDRQFILSSKKLLLSDSGFYLCAWSGTGAETQYFGPGTRLLVL.

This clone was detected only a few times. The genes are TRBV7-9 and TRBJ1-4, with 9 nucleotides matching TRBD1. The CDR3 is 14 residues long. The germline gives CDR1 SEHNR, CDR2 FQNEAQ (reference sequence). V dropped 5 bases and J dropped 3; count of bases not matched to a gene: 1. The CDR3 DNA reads TGTGCCAGCAGCCGGACAGGGGCTAATGAAAAACTGTTTTTT. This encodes CASSRTGANEKLFF.

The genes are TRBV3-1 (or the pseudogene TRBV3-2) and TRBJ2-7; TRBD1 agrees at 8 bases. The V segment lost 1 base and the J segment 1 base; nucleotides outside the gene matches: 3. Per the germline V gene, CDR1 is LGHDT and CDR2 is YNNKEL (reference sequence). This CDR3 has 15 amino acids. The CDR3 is CASSQVRDRSYEQYF. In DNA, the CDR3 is TGTGCCAGCAGCCAAGTCCGGGACAGGTCCTACGAGCAGTACTTC.

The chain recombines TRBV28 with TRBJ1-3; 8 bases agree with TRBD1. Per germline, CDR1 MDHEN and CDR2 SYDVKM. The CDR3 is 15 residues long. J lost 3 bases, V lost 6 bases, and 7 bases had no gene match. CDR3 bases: TGTGCCAGCAGCAGGGGGGGGACAGGTGGAAACACCATATATTTT. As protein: CASSRGGTGGNTIYF.

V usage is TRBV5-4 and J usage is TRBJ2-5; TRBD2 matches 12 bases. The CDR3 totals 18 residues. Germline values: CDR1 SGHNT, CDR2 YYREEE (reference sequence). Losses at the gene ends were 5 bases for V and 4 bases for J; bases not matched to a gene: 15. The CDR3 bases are TGTGCCAGCAGTCACCTGGCTAGCGGGAGGGCCGGGAGAGAGACCCAGTACTTC. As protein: CASSHLASGRAGRETQYF.

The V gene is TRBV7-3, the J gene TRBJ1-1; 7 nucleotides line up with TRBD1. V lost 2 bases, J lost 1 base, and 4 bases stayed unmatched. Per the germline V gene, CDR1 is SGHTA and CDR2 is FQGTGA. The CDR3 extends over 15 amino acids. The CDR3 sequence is CASSLGDRQNTEAFF. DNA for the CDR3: TGTGCCAGCAGCTTAGGGGACAGACAGAACACTGAAGCTTTCTTT. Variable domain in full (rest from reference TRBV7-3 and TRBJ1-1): GAGVSQTPSNKVTEKGKYVELRCDPISGHTALYWYRQSLGQGPEFLIYFQGTGAADDSGLPNDRFFAVRPEGSVSTLKIQRTERGDSAVYLCASSLGDRQNTEAFFGQGTRLTVV.

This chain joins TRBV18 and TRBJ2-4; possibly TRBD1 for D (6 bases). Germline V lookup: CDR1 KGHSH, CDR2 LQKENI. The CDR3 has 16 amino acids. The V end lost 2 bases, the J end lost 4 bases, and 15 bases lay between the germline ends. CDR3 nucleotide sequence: TGTGCCAGCTCACCATCGGGTGGACAGTATAAAAACATTCAGTACTTC. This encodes CASSPSGGQYKNIQYF.

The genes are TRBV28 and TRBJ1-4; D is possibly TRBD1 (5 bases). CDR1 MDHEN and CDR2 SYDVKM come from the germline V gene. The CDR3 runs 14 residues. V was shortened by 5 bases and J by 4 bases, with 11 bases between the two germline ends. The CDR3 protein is CASSPRAVNEKLFF. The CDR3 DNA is TGTGCCAGCAGTCCCAGGGCCGTTAATGAAAAACTGTTTTTT.

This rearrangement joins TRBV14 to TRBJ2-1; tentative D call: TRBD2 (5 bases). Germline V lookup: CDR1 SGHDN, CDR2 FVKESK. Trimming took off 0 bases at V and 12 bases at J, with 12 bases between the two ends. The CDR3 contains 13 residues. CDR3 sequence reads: CASSQDIAIGQFF. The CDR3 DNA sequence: TGTGCCAGCAGCCAAGATATAGCGATAGGGCAGTTCTTC. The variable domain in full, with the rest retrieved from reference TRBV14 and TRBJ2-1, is EAGVTQFPSHSVIEKGQTVTLRCDPISGHDNLYWYRRVMGKEIKFLLHFVKESKQDESGMPNNRFLAERTGGTYSTLKVQPAELEDSGVYFCASSQDIAIGQFFGPGTRLTVL.

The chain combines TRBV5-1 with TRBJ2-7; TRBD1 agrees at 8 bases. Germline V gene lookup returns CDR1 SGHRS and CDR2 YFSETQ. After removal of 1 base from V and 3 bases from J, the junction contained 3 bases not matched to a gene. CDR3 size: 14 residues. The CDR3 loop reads CASSLTGGGYEQYF. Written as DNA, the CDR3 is TGCGCCAGCAGCTTGACAGGGGGAGGCTACGAGCAGTACTTC. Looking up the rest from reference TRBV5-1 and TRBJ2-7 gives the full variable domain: KAGVTQTPRYLIKTRGQQVTLSCSPISGHRSVSWYQQTPGQGLQFLFEYFSETQRNKGNFPGRFSGRQFSNSRSEMNVSTLELGDSALYLCASSLTGGGYEQYFGPGTRLTVT.

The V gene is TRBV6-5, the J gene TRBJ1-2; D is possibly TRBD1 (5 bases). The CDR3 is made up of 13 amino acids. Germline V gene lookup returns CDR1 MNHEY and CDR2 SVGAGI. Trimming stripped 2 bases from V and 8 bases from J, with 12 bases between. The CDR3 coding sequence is TGTGCCAGCAGTTACGACAGCACGGCCGGCTACACCTTC. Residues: CASSYDSTAGYTF.

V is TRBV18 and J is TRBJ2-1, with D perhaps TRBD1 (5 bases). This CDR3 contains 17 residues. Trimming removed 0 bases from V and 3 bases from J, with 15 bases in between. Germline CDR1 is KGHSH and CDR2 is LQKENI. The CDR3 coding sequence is TGTGCCAGCTCACCACCTTCTAGGGGCCTGGACTACAATGAGCAGTTCTTC. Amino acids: CASSPPSRGLDYNEQFF.

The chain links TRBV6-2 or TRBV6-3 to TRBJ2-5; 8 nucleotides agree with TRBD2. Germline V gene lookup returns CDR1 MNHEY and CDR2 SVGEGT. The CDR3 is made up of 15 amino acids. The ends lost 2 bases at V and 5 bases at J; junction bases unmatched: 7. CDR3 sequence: CASSYGREGLETQYF. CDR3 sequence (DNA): TGTGCCAGCAGTTACGGACGGGAGGGCCTGGAGACCCAGTACTTC.

The CDR3 loop reads CASSALAGVNEQYF. The DNA of the CDR3 is TGTGCCAGCTCAGCCCTAGCGGGAGTTAACGAGCAGTACTTC. The gene calls are TRBV18 and TRBJ2-7, with 10 bases that match TRBD2. V lost 5 bases to trimming and J lost 5 bases; unmatched junction nucleotides: 6. The CDR3 loop spans 14 amino acids. CDR1 and CDR2 from the germline V gene are KGHSH and LQKENI. The whole variable domain, filled in from reference TRBV18 and TRBJ2-7, reads NAGVMQNPRHLVRRRGQEARLRCSPMKGHSHVYWYRQLPEEGLKFMVYLQKENIIDESGMPKERFSAEFPKEGPSILRIQQVVRGDSAAYFCASSALAGVNEQYFGPGTRLTVT.